This TCR beta chain stems from a study of cytomegalovirus exposure and HLA in healthy donors. CDR3 length equals 16 residues. V lost 8 bases and J 4 bases, leaving 22 bases between the germline ends. CDR1 is MNHEY and CDR2 is SMNVEV in the germline V gene (reference sequence). The PCR had 60 Vbeta and 13 Jbeta primers. Method: immunoSEQ multiplex PCR; TCRdb's copy keeps in-frame clones and lacks some. The repertoire includes approximately 160,000 clones, 80% to 85% of them detected once, and 1.5% to 2% sits in the top ten. V is TRBV27 and J is TRBJ2-3, with D perhaps TRBD2 (7 bases). Sample: PBMCs. The clonotype was recovered from a human donor in good health. In DNA, the CDR3 is TGTGCCAGCCGTACCAACTGGCGGGGGCTCCCAGATACGCAGTATTTT. This translates into CASRTNWRGLPDTQYF.